The clone carrying this T cell receptor (beta chain) was observed many times. The antigen is unknown. This beta chain is an unintended read in a library built for alpha chains; its size means little. The data belong to a study of spatial heterogeneity in lung cancer. Study-level points and caveats: It was found that expanded intratumoral alpha and beta TCR counts tracked tumor mutation counts.

The time point is: sample taken at primary tumor resection. A total of some 70 untreated early-stage non-small cell lung cancer patients served as donors. Deletions cut 5 bases from V and 2 bases from J, with 12 bases between. The germline V gene has CDR1 SGHRS and CDR2 YFSETQ. This CDR3 has 14 residues. Unique molecular identifiers, one per molecule, were present on every TCR cDNA molecule. TCRdb itself ran the 5' RACE reads through MiXCR, one entry per CDR3 protein. Of 6,000 to 8,500 distinct CDR3 sequences in the sample, about 12% were seen once. The input for sequencing was lung tumor tissue, taken at surgery. The rearrangement links TRBV5-1 to TRBJ2-3; D perhaps matches TRBD1 (6 bases). The TCR sequence derives from a male donor with early-stage non-small cell lung cancer. Here the CDR3 DNA reads TGCGCCAGCAGACCGGACAGATCCACAGATACGCAGTATTTT. It encodes CASRPDRSTDTQYF.